A single sample is the source of the 6 T cell receptor beta chains below, sequenced in a study of breast tumors, draining lymph nodes, adjacent tissues. TCRdb reanalysed the multiplex PCR reads using MiXCR and keeps one entry per CDR3 protein. The top ten clones hold approximately 2.2% of a sample with 140,000 to 150,000 distinct CDR3 sequences, about 31% of them seen once. The lymph nodes were axillary draining lymph nodes from breast cancer patients. The specimen sequenced was axillary lymph node tissue. These receptors all stem from a female donor with breast cancer. Some clones in this sample may be carry-over from other donors' samples.

The chain is built from TRBV5-1 and TRBJ2-7; 8 nucleotides match TRBD1. This CDR3 has 15 amino acids. CDR1 is SGHRS, CDR2 YFSETQ, per germline. The V segment lost 0 bases and the J segment 3 bases; nucleotides outside the gene matches: 5. The CDR3 DNA follows: TGCGCCAGCAGCTTGGAAGGACAGGGACTCTACGAGCAGTACTTC. This codes for CASSLEGQGLYEQYF.

On this clonotype itself: One base away lies a much larger clone, so this may be a sequencing read error. The conserved phenylalanine or tryptophan normally closing the CDR3 is absent here, so this likely arose from a read error. The chain is built from TRBV6-1 and TRBJ2-2, with D tentatively TRBD2 (6 bases). Germline loops: CDR1 MNHNS, CDR2 SASEGT. This CDR3 has 12 residues. The DNA for the CDR3 is TGTGCCAGCAGTCAAGCGGGCGGGGAGCTGTTTCTT. Its translation is CASSQAGGELFL.

Turning to this clonotype: This clone may be a read error of a much larger clone one base away. The chain carries TRBV3-1 and TRBJ2-2; D is ambiguous. Looked up from germline, CDR1 is LGHDT and CDR2 is YNNKEL (reference sequence). Deletions cut 6 bases from V and 2 bases from J, with 10 bases between. The CDR3 is made up of 14 amino acids. CDR3 in DNA: TGTGCCAGCAGTTACCTGGAAAACACCGGGGAGCTGTTTTTT. Translating gives CASSYLENTGELFF.

This chain joins TRBV20-1 and TRBJ1-5; TRBD1 is a possible D gene (6 bases). Per the germline V gene, CDR1 is DFQATT and CDR2 is SNEGSKA (reference sequence). CDR3 length: 15 residues. Trimming shortened V by 4 bases and J by 11 bases, and 24 bases separated the two germline ends. CDR3 sequence: CSAIRYGQLEETQHF. Written as DNA, the CDR3 is TGCAGTGCTATTCGTTACGGACAGCTAGAAGAGACCCAGCATTTT.

This clonotype was recorded many times. The chain employs TRBV7-8 and TRBJ2-3, with TRBD1 identical over 7 bases. The CDR3 loop spans 16 amino acids. The V segment lost 3 bases and the J segment 2 bases; nucleotides outside the gene matches: 8. Germline values: CDR1 SGHVS, CDR2 FQNEAQ. The CDR3 coding sequence is TGTGCCAGCAGCTTTAGGGACAGAGTTACCACAGATACGCAGTATTTT. Translated: CASSFRDRVTTDTQYF.

Worth noting for this clonotype: A much larger clone differs by one base, so this may be a read error. The V call is TRBV7-6, the J call TRBJ1-4, with a weak D call TRBD1 (6 bases). This CDR3 is 15 amino acids long. The V end was cut by 5 bases, the J end by 3 bases, with 13 bases between. Germline CDR1 and CDR2: SGHVS and FNYEAQ. The CDR3 loop reads CASSTTGSSNEKLFF. CDR3 nucleotide sequence: TGTGCCAGCAGCACCACAGGGAGCTCTAATGAAAAACTGTTTTTT.